Listed here is a single T cell receptor beta chain. What it binds is not known. The CDR3 totals 13 residues. V lost 5 bases and J lost 10, with 15 bases in between. Germline loops: CDR1 SGHTA, CDR2 FQGNSA. The entry originates in a study of cytomegalovirus exposure and HLA in healthy donors. The study's findings and limits: CMV serostatus alone was available as immune exposure information.

Use of 60 Vbeta and 13 Jbeta primers characterized the PCR. Sequencing was performed with immunoSEQ multiplex PCR; in TCRdb, only in-frame clones are kept and a portion is missing. The sample includes about 140,000 clones, roughly 87% of them seen just once. This TCR was sampled from a woman aged 40 to 50 in good health and CMV-seronegative. The chain is built from TRBV7-2 and TRBJ1-5; no reliable D call. The sample comprised PBMCs. The CDR3 spells CASSPGGPRPQHF. Here the CDR3 DNA reads TGTGCCAGCAGCCCGGGTGGCCCGAGACCCCAGCATTTT. The entire variable domain, with the rest obtained from reference TRBV7-2 and TRBJ1-5, is as follows: GAGVSQSPSNKVTEKGKDVELRCDPISGHTALYWYRQSLGQGLEFLIYFQGNSAPDKSGLPSDRFSAERTGGSVSTLTIQRTQQEDSAVYLCASSPGGPRPQHFGDGTRLSIL.